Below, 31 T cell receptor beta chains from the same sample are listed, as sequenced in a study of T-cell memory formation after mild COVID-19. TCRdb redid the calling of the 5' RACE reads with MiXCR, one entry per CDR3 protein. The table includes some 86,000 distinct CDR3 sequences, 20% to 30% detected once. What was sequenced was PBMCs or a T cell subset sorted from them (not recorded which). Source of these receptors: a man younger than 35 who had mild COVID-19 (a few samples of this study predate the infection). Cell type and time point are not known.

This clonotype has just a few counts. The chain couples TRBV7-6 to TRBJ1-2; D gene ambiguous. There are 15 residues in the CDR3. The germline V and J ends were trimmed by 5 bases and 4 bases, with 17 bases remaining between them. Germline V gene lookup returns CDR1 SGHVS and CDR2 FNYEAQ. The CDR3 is CASSAKGGFAYGYTF. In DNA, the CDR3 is TGTGCCAGCAGCGCCAAGGGAGGGTTCGCCTATGGCTACACCTTC. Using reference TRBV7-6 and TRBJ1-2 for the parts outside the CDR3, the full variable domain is GAGVSQSPRYKVTKRGQDVALRCDPISGHVSLYWYRQALGQGPEFLTYFNYEAQQDKSGLPNDRFSAERPEGSISTLTIQRTEQRDSAMYRCASSAKGGFAYGYTFGSGTRLTVV.

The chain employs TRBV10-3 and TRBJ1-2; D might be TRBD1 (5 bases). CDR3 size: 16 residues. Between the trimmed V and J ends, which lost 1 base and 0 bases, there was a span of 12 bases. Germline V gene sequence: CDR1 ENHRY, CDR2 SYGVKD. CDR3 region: CAISEYRDGANYGYTF. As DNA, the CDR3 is TGTGCCATCAGTGAGTACCGGGACGGAGCTAACTATGGCTACACCTTC.

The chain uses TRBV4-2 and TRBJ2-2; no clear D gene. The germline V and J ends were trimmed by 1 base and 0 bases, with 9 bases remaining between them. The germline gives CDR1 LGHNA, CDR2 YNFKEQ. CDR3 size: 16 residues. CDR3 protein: CASSQVGQPNTGELFF. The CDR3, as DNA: TGTGCCAGCAGCCAAGTTGGTCAGCCGAACACCGGGGAGCTGTTTTTT.

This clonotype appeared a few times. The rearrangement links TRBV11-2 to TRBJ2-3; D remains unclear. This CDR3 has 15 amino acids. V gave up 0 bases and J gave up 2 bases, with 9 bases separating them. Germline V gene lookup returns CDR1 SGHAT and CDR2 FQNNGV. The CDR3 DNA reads TGTGCCAGCAGCTTAGATCCGGCCTTCACAGATACGCAGTATTTT. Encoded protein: CASSLDPAFTDTQYF.

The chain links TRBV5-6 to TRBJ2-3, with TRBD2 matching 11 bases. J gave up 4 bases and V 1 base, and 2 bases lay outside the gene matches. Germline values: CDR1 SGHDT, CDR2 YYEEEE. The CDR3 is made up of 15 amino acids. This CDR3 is CASSLSSGGADTQYF. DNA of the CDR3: TGTGCCAGCAGCTTGAGTAGCGGGGGGGCAGATACGCAGTATTTT.

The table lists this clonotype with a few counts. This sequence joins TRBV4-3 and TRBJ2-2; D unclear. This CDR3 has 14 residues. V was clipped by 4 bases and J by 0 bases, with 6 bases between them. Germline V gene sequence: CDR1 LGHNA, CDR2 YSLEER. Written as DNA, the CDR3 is TGCGCCAGCAGCCGGTGGACGAACACCGGGGAGCTGTTTTTT. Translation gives CASSRWTNTGELFF.

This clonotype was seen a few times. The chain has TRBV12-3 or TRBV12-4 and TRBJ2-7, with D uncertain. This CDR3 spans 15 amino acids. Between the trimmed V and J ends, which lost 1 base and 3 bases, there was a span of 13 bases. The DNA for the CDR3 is TGTGCCAGCAGTTTAGGGTCCAGCGCGCTCTACGAGCAGTACTTC. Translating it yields CASSLGSSALYEQYF.

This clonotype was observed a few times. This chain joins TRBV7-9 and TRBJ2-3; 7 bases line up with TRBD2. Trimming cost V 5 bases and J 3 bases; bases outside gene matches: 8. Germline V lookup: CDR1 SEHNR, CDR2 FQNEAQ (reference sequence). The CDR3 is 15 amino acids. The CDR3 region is CASSDGGTSTDTQYF. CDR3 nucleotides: TGTGCCAGCAGCGACGGGGGGACTTCTACAGATACGCAGTATTTT.

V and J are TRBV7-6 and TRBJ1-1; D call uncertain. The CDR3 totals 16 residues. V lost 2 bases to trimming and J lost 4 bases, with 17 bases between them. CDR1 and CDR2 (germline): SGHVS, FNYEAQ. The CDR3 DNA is TGTGCCAGCAGCTTAAAATCCCCCGCGGACGGCACTGAAGCTTTCTTT. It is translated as CASSLKSPADGTEAFF.

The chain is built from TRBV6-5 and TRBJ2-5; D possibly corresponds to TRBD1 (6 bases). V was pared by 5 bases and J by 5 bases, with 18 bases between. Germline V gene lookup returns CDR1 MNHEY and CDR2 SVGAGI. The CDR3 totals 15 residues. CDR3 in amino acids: CASSLDRGYTETQYF. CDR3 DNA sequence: TGTGCCAGCAGTCTGGACAGAGGATATACCGAGACCCAGTACTTC.

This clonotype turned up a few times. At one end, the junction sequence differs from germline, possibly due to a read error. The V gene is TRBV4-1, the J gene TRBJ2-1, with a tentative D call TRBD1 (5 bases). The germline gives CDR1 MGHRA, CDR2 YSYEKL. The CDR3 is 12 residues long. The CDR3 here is CASSQGYNEQFF. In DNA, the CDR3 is TGTGCCAGCAGCCAGGGCTACAATGAGCAGTTCTTC.

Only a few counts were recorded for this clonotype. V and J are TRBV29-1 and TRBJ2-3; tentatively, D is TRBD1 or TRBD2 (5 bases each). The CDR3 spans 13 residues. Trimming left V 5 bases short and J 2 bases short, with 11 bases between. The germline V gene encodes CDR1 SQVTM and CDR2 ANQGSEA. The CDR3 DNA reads TGCAGCGTTCGGGACCTGTCCACAGATACGCAGTATTTT. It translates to CSVRDLSTDTQYF.

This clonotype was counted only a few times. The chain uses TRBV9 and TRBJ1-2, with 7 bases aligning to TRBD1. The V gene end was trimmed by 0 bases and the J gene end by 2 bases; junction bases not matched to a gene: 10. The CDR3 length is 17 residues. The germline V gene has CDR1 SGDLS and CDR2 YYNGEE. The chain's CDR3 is CASSVDMPARGNYGYTF. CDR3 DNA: TGTGCCAGCAGCGTAGATATGCCTGCCAGGGGGAACTATGGCTACACCTTC.

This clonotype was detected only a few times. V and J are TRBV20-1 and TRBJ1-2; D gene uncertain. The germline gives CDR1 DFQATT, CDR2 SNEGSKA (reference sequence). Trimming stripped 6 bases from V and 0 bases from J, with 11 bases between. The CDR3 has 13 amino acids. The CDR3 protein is CSAIGRSNYGYTF. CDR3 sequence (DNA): TGCAGTGCCATCGGACGGTCTAACTATGGCTACACCTTC.

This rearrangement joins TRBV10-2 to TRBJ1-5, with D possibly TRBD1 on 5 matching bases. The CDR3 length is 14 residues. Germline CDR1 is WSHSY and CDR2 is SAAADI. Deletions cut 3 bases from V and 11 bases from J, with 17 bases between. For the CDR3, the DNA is TGCGCCAGCAGTGAAGGGACCCTGAATCTATCCCAGCATTTT. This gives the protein CASSEGTLNLSQHF.

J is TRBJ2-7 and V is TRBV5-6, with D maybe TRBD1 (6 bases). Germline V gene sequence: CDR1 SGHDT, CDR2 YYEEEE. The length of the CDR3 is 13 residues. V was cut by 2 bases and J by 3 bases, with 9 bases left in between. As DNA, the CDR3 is TGTGCCAGCAGCTTAACAGGGAGCTACGAGCAGTACGTC. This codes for CASSLTGSYEQYV.

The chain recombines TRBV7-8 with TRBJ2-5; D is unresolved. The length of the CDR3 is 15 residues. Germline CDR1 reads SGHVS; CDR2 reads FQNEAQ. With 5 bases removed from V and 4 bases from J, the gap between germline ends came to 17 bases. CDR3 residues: CASSSTRKLGETQYF. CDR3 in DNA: TGTGCCAGCAGCAGTACCCGCAAGCTCGGAGAGACCCAGTACTTC.

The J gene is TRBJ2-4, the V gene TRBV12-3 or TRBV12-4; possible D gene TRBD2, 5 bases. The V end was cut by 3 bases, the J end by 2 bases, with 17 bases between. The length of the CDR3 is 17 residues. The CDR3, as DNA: TGTGCCAGCAGTTTTGAGCCGGGAATGTTAACCAAAAACATTCAGTACTTC. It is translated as CASSFEPGMLTKNIQYF.

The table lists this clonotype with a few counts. CDR3 region: CASSQEILADTQYF. The CDR3 DNA reads as TGTGCCAGCAGCCAAGAAATACTGGCAGATACGCAGTATTTT. J is TRBJ2-3 and V is TRBV3-1; D is ambiguous. CDR3 length: 14 residues. V lost 0 bases and J lost 4, with 8 bases in between. Germline-derived CDR1 and CDR2 are LGHDT and YNNKEL (reference sequence).

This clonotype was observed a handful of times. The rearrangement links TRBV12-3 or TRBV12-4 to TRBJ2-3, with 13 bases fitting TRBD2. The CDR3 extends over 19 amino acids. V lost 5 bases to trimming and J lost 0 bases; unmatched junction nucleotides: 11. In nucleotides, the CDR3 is TGTGCCAGCAGTGACCCTGGACTAGCGGGGGCCCTTAGCACAGATACGCAGTATTTT. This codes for CASSDPGLAGALSTDTQYF.

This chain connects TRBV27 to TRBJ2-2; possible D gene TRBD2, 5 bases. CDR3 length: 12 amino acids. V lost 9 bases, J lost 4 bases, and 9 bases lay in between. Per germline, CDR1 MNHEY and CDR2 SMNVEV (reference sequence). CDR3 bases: TGTGCCAGTCTGGAGGTCACCGGGGAGCTGTTTTTT. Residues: CASLEVTGELFF.

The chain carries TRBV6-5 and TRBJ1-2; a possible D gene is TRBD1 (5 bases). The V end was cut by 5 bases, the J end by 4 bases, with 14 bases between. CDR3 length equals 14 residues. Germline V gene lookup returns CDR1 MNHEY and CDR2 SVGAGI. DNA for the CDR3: TGTGCCAGCAGTAATCGGGGCCCTGGCTATGGCTACACCTTC. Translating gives CASSNRGPGYGYTF.

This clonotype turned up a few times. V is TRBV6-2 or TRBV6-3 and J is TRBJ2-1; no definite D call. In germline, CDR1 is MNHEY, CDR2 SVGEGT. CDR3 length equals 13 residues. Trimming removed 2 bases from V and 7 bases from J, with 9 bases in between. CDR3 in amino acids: CASSYALGNEQFF. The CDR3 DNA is TGTGCCAGCAGTTACGCGCTAGGGAATGAGCAGTTCTTC.

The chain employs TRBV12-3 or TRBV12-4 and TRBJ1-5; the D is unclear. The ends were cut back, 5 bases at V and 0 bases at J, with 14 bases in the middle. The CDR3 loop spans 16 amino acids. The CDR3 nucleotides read TGTGCCAGCAGTCCCTCCCGATCTGATAGCAATCAGCCCCAGCATTTT. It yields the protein CASSPSRSDSNQPQHF.

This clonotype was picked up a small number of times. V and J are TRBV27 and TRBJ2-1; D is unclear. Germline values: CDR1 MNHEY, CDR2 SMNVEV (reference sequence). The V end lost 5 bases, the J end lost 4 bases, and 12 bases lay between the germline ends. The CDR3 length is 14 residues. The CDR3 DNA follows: TGTGCCAGCAGTGTTGTACTCAGTTACAATGAGCAGTTCTTC. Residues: CASSVVLSYNEQFF.

Written as DNA, the CDR3 is TGTGCCAGCAGCTTGGTTGGCGGGGCGGACACTGAAGCTTTCTTT. Amino acid sequence: CASSLVGGADTEAFF. The chain links TRBV13 to TRBJ1-1; a possible D gene is TRBD1 (5 bases). V lost 3 bases, J lost 3 bases, and 14 bases lay in between. The CDR3 consists of 15 residues. CDR1 is PRHDT and CDR2 is FYEKMQ in the germline V gene (reference sequence).

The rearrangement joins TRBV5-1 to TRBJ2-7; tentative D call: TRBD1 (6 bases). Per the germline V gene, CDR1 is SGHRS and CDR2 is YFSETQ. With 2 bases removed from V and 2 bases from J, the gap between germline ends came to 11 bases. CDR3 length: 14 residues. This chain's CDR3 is CASSFQGITYEQYF. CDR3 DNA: TGCGCCAGCAGCTTCCAGGGGATCACCTACGAGCAGTACTTC.

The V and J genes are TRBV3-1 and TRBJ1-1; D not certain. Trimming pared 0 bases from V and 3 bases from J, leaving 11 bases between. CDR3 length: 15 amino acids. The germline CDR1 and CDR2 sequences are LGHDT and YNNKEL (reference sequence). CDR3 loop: CASSQDQWEYTEAFF. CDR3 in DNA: TGTGCCAGCAGCCAAGATCAGTGGGAGTACACTGAAGCTTTCTTT.

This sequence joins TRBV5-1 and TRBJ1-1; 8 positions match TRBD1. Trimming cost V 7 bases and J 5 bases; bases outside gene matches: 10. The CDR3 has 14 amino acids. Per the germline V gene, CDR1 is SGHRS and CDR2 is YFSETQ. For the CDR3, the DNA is TGCGCCAGCGGTACCCTGGGACAGGAGACTGAAGCTTTCTTT. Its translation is CASGTLGQETEAFF.

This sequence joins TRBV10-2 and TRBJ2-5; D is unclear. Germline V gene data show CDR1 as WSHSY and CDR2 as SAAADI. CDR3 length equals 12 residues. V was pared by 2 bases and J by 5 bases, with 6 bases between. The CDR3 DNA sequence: TGCGCCAGCAGTGAGGGGTCGGAGACCCAGTACTTC. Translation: CASSEGSETQYF.

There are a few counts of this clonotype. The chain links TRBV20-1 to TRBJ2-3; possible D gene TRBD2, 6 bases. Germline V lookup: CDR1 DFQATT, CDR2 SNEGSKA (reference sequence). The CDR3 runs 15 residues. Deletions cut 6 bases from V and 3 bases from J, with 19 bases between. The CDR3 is CSAHALGGGTDTQYF. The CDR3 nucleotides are TGCAGTGCCCACGCCTTGGGGGGTGGGACAGATACGCAGTATTTT.